Sequencing of this T cell receptor beta chain was carried out in a study of T cell responses to AZD1222 COVID-19 vaccine. Study outcomes and limitations: Donors were chiefly white British, with a greater number of females, and clonal diversity was perhaps underestimated.

Of note for this clone: Its antigen is currently unknown.

Sequenced by immunoSEQ multiplex PCR; TCRdb stores in-frame clones only, minus some. The data show roughly 140,000 clones, roughly 88% seen once. CDR3 length equals 15 residues. V lost 7 bases, J lost 9 bases, and 22 bases lay in between. Germline CDR1 and CDR2: MNHEY and SVGAGI. This sequence was found in an adult who received the AZD1222 COVID-19 vaccine. This specimen was peripheral blood, taken 28 days after the second AZD1222 dose. This chain uses TRBV6-5 with TRBJ1-5; D possibly corresponds to TRBD1 (6 bases). In nucleotides, the CDR3 is TGTGCCAGCATAAACCGTGGACAGAGAGGTGGGCCCCAGCATTTT. Its translation: CASINRGQRGGPQHF.